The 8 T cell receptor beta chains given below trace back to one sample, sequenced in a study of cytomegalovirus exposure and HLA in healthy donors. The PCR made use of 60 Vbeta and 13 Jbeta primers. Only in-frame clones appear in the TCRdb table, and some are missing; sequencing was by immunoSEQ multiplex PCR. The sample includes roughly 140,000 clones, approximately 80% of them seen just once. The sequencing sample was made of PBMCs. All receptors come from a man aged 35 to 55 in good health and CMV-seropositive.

The DNA of the CDR3 is TGCGCCAGCAGCGAGGACACTGAAGCTTTCTTT. Its translation: CASSEDTEAFF. This rearrangement joins TRBV5-1 to TRBJ1-1; D gene ambiguous. The V end was cut by 4 bases, the J end by 3 bases, with 4 bases between. The CDR3 is made up of 11 amino acids. Per germline, CDR1 SGHRS and CDR2 YFSETQ.

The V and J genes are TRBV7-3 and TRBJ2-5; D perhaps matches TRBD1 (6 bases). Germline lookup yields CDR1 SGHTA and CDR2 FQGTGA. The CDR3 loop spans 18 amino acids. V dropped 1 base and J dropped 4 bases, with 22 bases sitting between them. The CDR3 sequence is CASSLRGRGHPRGETQYF. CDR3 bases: TGTGCCAGCAGCTTAAGGGGTAGGGGACATCCAAGGGGAGAGACCCAGTACTTC.

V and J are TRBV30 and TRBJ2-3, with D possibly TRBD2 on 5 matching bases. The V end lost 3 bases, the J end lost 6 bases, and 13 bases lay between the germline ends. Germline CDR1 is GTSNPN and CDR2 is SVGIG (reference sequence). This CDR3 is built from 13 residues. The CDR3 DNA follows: TGTGCCTGGAGCGGACTGGTAATGGATACGCAGTATTTT. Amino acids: CAWSGLVMDTQYF.

In DNA, the CDR3 is TGTGCCACCTCGGGACAGGGGTTAAACGAGCAGTACTTC. Translated, it gives CATSGQGLNEQYF. This sequence joins TRBV2 and TRBJ2-7, with TRBD1 matching 10 bases. V shed 10 bases, J shed 5 bases, and the junction held 8 bases outside the gene matches. In germline, CDR1 is SNHLY, CDR2 FYNNEI. There are 13 residues in the CDR3.

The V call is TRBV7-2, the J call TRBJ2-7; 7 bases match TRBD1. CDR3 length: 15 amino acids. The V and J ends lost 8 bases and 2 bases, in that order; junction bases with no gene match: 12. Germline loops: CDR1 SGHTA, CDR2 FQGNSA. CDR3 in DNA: TGTGCCAGCCGAGGAGGAGAGGGGGCCGCCTACGAGCAGTACTTC. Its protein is CASRGGEGAAYEQYF.

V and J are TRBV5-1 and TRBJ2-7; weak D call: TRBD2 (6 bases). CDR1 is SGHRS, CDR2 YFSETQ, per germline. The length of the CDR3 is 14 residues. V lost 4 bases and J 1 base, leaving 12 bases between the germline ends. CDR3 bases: TGCGCCAGCAGCGCGGGGACGGTATCCTACGAGCAGTACTTC. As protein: CASSAGTVSYEQYF.

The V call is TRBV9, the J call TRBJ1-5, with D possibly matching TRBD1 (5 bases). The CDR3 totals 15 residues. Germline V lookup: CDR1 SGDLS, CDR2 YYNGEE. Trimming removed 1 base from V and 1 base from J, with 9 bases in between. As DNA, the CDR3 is TGTGCCAGCAGCGTATCAGGGTTAAGCAATCAGCCCCAGCATTTT. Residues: CASSVSGLSNQPQHF. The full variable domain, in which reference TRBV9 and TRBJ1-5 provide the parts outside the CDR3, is DSGVTQTPKHLITATGQRVTLRCSPRSGDLSVYWYQQSLDQGLQFLIQYYNGEERAKGNILERFSAQQFPDLHSELNLSSLELGDSALYFCASSVSGLSNQPQHFGDGTRLSIL.

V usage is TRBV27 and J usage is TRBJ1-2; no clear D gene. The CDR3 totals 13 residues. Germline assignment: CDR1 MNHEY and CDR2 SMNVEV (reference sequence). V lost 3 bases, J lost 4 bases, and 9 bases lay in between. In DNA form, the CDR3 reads TGTGCCAGCAGTTTCTCCGGGGTCTATGGCTACACCTTC. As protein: CASSFSGVYGYTF.